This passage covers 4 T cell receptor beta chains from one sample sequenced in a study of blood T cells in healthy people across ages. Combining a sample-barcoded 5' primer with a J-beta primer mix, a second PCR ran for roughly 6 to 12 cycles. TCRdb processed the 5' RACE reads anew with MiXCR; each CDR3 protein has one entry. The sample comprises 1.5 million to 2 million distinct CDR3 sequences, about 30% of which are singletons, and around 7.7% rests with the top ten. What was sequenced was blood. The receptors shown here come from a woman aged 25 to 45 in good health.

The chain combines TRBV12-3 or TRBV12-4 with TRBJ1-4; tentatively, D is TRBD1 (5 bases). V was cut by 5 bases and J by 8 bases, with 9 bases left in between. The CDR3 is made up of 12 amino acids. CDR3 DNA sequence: TGTGCCAGCAGTATTGGACACGAAAAACTGTTTTTT. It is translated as CASSIGHEKLFF.

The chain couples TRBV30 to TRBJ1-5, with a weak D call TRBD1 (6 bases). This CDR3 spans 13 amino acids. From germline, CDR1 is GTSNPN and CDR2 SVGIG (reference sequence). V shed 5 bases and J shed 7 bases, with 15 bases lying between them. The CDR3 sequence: CAWSDRLDQPQHF. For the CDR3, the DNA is TGTGCCTGGTCTGACAGGCTAGACCAGCCCCAGCATTTT.

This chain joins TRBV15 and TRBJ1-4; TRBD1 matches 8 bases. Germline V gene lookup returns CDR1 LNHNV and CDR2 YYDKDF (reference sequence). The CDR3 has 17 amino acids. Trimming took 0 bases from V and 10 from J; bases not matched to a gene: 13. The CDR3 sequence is CATSRDSVSTGEGKLFF. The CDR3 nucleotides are TGTGCCACCAGCAGAGATTCGGTTTCGACAGGGGAGGGAAAACTGTTTTTT.

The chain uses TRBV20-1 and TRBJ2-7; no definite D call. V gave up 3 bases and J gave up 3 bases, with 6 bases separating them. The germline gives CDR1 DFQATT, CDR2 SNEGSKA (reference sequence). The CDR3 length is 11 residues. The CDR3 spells CSASLDYEQYF. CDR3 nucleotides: TGCAGTGCTAGCCTAGACTACGAGCAGTACTTC.